This T cell receptor (beta chain) was sequenced for a study of PD-1 blockade in classical Hodgkin lymphoma. Every one of the patients relapsed after autologous stem cell transplantation (brentuximab vedotin exposure was variable). Whole-study results and caveats: Diversity similar to that of newly diagnosed patients was seen at baseline in complete responders. Only CD4+ TCR diversity, not CD8+, had risen significantly by C4D1.

A word on this clone: Its cognate antigen is unknown.

The germline V gene has CDR1 WNHNN and CDR2 SYGVQD (reference sequence). The CDR3 length is 17 residues. Trimming took 3 bases from V and 4 from J; bases not matched to a gene: 8. Only in-frame clones appear in the TCRdb table, and some are missing; sequencing was by immunoSEQ multiplex PCR. The repertoire has over 13,000 clones, under 80% of them found once; the top ten carry around 25%. The TCR sequence derives from a human donor with classical Hodgkin lymphoma. Sequenced here: peripheral blood mononuclear cells (PBMCs), sampled before the second cycle of nivolumab. The J gene is TRBJ2-6, the V gene TRBV10-1, with TRBD1 matching over 8 bases. The CDR3 bases are TGCGCCAGCAGTGATATTCAGGGGGCGGAGGGGGCCAACGTCCTGACTTTC. This sequence encodes CASSDIQGAEGANVLTF.